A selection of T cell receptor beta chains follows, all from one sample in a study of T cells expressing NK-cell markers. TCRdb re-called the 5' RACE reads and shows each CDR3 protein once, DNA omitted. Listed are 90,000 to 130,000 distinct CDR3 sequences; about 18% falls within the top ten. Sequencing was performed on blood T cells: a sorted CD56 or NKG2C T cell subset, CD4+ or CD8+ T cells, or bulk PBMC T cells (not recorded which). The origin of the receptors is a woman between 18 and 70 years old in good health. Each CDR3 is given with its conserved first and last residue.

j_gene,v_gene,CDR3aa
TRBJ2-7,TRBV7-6,CASSLVRAFAPYEQYF
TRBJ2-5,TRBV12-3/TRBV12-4,CASTLGDTLYQETQYF
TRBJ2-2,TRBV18,CASSPEAGTGELFF
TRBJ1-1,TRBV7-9,CASSSGTGYTEAFF
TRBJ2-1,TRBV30,CAWKLAGVSNEQFF
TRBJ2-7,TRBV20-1,CSAREGPYEQYF
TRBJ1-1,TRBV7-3,CASSLTFGTEAFF
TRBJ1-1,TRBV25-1,CASSESRTLGTEAFF
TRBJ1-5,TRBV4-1,CASSQKGNQPQHF
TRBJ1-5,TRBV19,CASSLAGRGDQPQHF
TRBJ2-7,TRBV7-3,CASSAANSYEQYF
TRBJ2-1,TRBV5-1,CASSYDSYNEQFF
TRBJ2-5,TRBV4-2,CASSPTFADSRETQYF
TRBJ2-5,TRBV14,CASSPGRAGETQYF
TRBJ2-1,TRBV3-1,CASSQVSKNEQFF
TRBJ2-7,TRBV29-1,CSVRPGEGYEQYF
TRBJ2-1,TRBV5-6,CASSWYSGEQFF
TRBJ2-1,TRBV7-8,CASSLGASGRPSSYNEQFF
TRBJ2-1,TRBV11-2,CASSPKGGHEQFF
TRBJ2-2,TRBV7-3,CATESPGDTTGELFF
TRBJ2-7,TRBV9,CASSPTSGTSPYEQYF
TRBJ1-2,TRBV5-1,CASSFGTGGNYGYTF
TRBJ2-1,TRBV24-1,CATSDPRSPSYNEQFF
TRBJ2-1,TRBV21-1,CASSKEGYNEQFF
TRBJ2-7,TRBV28,CASSLETGSSYEQYF
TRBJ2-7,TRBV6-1,CASSPDREVSEQYF